This paragraph covers one T cell receptor beta chain sequence. As yet, its antigen is unknown. The source of the sample is a study of lymphopenia after photon versus proton radiotherapy. Study results and limitations: After lymphocyte nadir, photon-treated repertoires showed oligoclonal expansion, especially CD8+ Temra. Only patients who died were analyzed for survival; proton advantage is unproven. Post-nadir TCR diversity decline inversely tracked overall survival among those who died.

This CDR3 has 15 residues. The V gene lost 4 bases and the J gene lost 1 base, with 14 bases spanning the gap. Germline CDR1 reads SGHKS; CDR2 reads YYEKEE (reference sequence). Profiled with immunoSEQ multiplex PCR; TCRdb holds only in-frame clones, not every one. Among 43,000 or so clones listed, over 75% were seen once. This chain uses TRBV5-5 with TRBJ1-1; D may be TRBD1 (6 bases). This TCR derives from a man aged 40-55 years with gastric cancer. The source material was peripheral blood, sampled from a patient treated with photon-based radiotherapy. CDR3 bases: TGTGCCAGCAGCCCAACAGGACAGCCGAACACTGAAGCTTTCTTT. It translates to CASSPTGQPNTEAFF.